Sequencing of this T cell receptor (beta chain) was carried out in a study of STAT5B mutations in CD4+ large granular lymphocyte leukemia. Study-level background: Among healthy controls, a particular HLA allele went with more CDR3 'QG' motifs.

The repertoire was sequenced with immunoSEQ multiplex PCR; TCRdb's copy has only in-frame clones and lacks some. The table has some 32,000 clones, approximately 69% seen once. This clone was detected only a few times. This receptor was obtained from a human donor in good health. Specimen: CD4+ T cells from blood buffy coats.

As DNA, the CDR3 is TGCGCCAGCAGCAAAGGGACTGGCCAAGAGACCCAGTACTTC. As protein: CASSKGTGQETQYF. The chain couples TRBV5-1 to TRBJ2-5; D possibly corresponds to TRBD2 (6 bases). Deletions cut 4 bases from V and 1 base from J, with 11 bases between. Germline assignment: CDR1 SGHRS and CDR2 YFSETQ. CDR3 length: 14 amino acids. The full variable domain, in which reference TRBV5-1 and TRBJ2-5 provide the parts outside the CDR3, is KAGVTQTPRYLIKTRGQQVTLSCSPISGHRSVSWYQQTPGQGLQFLFEYFSETQRNKGNFPGRFSGRQFSNSRSEMNVSTLELGDSALYLCASSKGTGQETQYFGPGTRLLVL.